Given below is one T cell receptor beta chain in context. Random-hexamer reverse transcription was applied to about 0.45 to 1 ug RNA. Amplification of TCR beta CDR3 spanned 54 Vbeta and 13 Jbeta via immunoSEQ multiplex PCR. In TCRdb, the immunoSEQ multiplex PCR reads were re-called with MiXCR into one record per CDR3 protein. Altogether about 140,000 distinct CDR3 sequences are present, 95% being singletons, with the ten largest covering approximately 0.17%. The entry originates in a study of CD8 T cells in Susac syndrome. About the research overall: Patients with Susac syndrome were therapy-naive, taking corticosteroids, with some also receiving intravenous immunoglobulin, or taking intravenous immunoglobulin alone at the time their blood was drawn.

Germline lookup yields CDR1 MGHRA and CDR2 YSYEKL. CDR3 length equals 14 residues. V dropped 1 base and J dropped 5 bases, with 11 bases sitting between them. Sequencing of TCR beta drew on CD8+ and CD4+ T cells from blood. The sequence came from a human donor with Susac syndrome. The V gene is TRBV4-1, the J gene TRBJ2-5; D is unresolved. Source material: CD8+ T cells from PBMCs. CDR3: CASSQVTVGETQYF. In DNA form, the CDR3 reads TGCGCCAGCAGCCAAGTAACCGTGGGGGAGACCCAGTACTTC.